These 17 T cell receptor beta chains came from one sample sequenced in a study of cytomegalovirus exposure and HLA in healthy donors. Both 60 Vbeta primers and 13 Jbeta primers went into the PCR. The data were produced by immunoSEQ multiplex PCR, yet TCRdb's version contains in-frame clones alone and is incomplete. Of roughly 170,000 clones in the sample, approximately 81% are singletons; the top ten hold approximately 1.5%. Specimen: PBMCs. All receptors derive from a male donor in good health and CMV-seronegative.

In its sample, this clone was seen once. The CDR3 loop reads CASSEFTYEQYF. The DNA of the CDR3 is TGTGCCAGCAGTGAATTCACCTACGAGCAGTACTTC. J is TRBJ2-5 and V is TRBV2; D is undetermined. The J call is in doubt because the DNA end fits TRBJ2-7 better. The CDR3 sequence is 12 residues long. CDR1 is SNHLY and CDR2 is FYNNEI in the germline V gene.

The V gene is TRBV6-5, the J gene TRBJ1-2; D is undetermined. This CDR3 is 13 amino acids long. CDR1 and CDR2 from the germline V gene are MNHEY and SVGAGI. Trimming took off 0 bases at V and 8 bases at J, with 10 bases between the two ends. The CDR3 DNA follows: TGTGCCAGCAGTTACTCCCTACTTAGAGGCTACACCTTC. Translation: CASSYSLLRGYTF.

This clone has more than one count but fewer than ten. The genes are TRBV16 and TRBJ2-7; D not certain. With 2 bases removed from V and 2 bases from J, the gap between germline ends came to 7 bases. This CDR3 region has 13 residues. CDR1 and CDR2 (germline): KGHSY, FQNENV. The CDR3 bases are TGTGCCAGCAGCCAAACAACCACCTACGAGCAGTACTTC. Residues: CASSQTTTYEQYF.

This chain links TRBV2 with TRBJ2-2, with a tentative D call TRBD1 (5 bases). Trimming shortened V by 0 bases and J by 7 bases, and 15 bases separated the two germline ends. CDR1 is SNHLY, CDR2 FYNNEI, per germline. The CDR3 covers 16 residues. The CDR3 coding sequence is TGTGCCAGCAGTGAAGCGCCTTCAGGGTCCGGCGGGGAGCTGTTTTTT. Protein product: CASSEAPSGSGGELFF.

The chain recombines TRBV7-9 with TRBJ2-7; maybe TRBD1 (5 bases). The CDR3 is made up of 14 amino acids. Germline lookup yields CDR1 SEHNR and CDR2 FQNEAQ (reference sequence). The V gene lost 1 base and the J gene lost 5 bases, with 12 bases spanning the gap. The DNA of the CDR3 is TGTGCCAGCAGCTTAGGGCAGGGCCTGGACGAGCAGTACTTC. Its protein product is CASSLGQGLDEQYF.

The chain recombines TRBV7-9 with TRBJ2-5; possible D gene TRBD2, 5 bases. The J call is doubtful: the DNA matches TRBJ2-7 better. The CDR3 length is 13 residues. The germline V gene encodes CDR1 SEHNR and CDR2 FQNEAQ (reference sequence). The DNA for the CDR3 is TGTGCCAGCAGACGTACCGGGGACTACGAGCAGTACTTC. It codes for CASRRTGDYEQYF.

CDR3 bases: TGCGCCAGCAGCGGACCGGGACAGGGATCAGGAGGCTACACCTTC. It translates to CASSGPGQGSGGYTF. The chain carries TRBV5-1 and TRBJ1-2; 9 nucleotides match TRBD1. The CDR3 is 15 amino acids. V lost 4 bases to trimming and J lost 8 bases; unmatched junction nucleotides: 12. CDR1 SGHRS and CDR2 YFSETQ come from the germline V gene.

The chain joins TRBV4-2 to TRBJ2-1; 11 bases fit TRBD2. Germline V gene data show CDR1 as LGHNA and CDR2 as YNFKEQ. The CDR3 runs 16 residues. Trimming cost V 5 bases and J 7 bases; bases outside gene matches: 10. CDR3 coding DNA: TGTGCCAGCAGCAAAATAGCGGGAGGGCCCCAAAATGAGCAGTTCTTC. Translating it yields CASSKIAGGPQNEQFF.

The chain couples TRBV7-3 to TRBJ2-2; the D is unclear. Germline V gene lookup returns CDR1 SGHTA and CDR2 FQGTGA. The V end was cut by 4 bases, the J end by 0 bases, with 3 bases between. This CDR3 spans 13 amino acids. The CDR3 here is CASSSANTGELFF. CDR3 bases: TGTGCCAGCAGCTCCGCGAACACCGGGGAGCTGTTTTTT.

This clone was observed a handful of times. The chain is built from TRBV6-1 and TRBJ2-3; 8 nucleotides line up with TRBD2. V gave up 2 bases and J gave up 0 bases; unmatched junction bases: 1. Germline CDR1 and CDR2: MNHNS and SASEGT. The CDR3 covers 15 residues. CDR3 loop: CASSELAGSTDTQYF. The CDR3 DNA is TGTGCCAGCAGTGAACTAGCGGGTAGCACAGATACGCAGTATTTT.

The chain employs TRBV5-4 and TRBJ2-7; the match to TRBD2 covers 12 bases. Germline trimming cut 4 bases from V and 0 bases from J; bases unmatched to any gene: 8. There are 17 residues in the CDR3. The germline V gene has CDR1 SGHNT and CDR2 YYREEE (reference sequence). The CDR3 DNA follows: TGTGCCAGCAGCCGAGGACTAGCGGGACCGAGCTCCTACGAGCAGTACTTC. Its protein product is CASSRGLAGPSSYEQYF.

The V gene is TRBV11-2, the J gene TRBJ2-5; 8 nucleotides align to TRBD1. The CDR3 is 14 residues long. J lost 3 bases, V lost 10 bases, and 10 bases had no gene match. The germline V gene encodes CDR1 SGHAT and CDR2 FQNNGV. Written as DNA, the CDR3 is TGTGCCACGAGACAGGGGCGCAGGGAAGAGACCCAGTACTTC. Translation gives CATRQGRREETQYF.

This sequence joins TRBV5-1 and TRBJ2-1; 13 positions agree with TRBD2. The CDR3 runs 16 residues. After removal of 4 bases from V and 4 bases from J, the junction contained 5 bases not matched to a gene. Germline values: CDR1 SGHRS, CDR2 YFSETQ. The CDR3 sequence is CASSRLAGGIYNEQFF. The CDR3 nucleotides are TGCGCCAGCAGCCGACTAGCGGGGGGCATATACAATGAGCAGTTCTTC.

The gene calls are TRBV29-1 and TRBJ2-7; 8 bases are a match to TRBD2. With V trimmed by 7 bases and J by 4 bases, 6 bases remained unmatched. The CDR3 covers 12 residues. Germline CDR1 reads SQVTM; CDR2 reads ANQGSEA. CDR3 sequence (DNA): TGCAGCGCCTTAGCGGGAAGGTACGAGCAGTACTTC. Translation: CSALAGRYEQYF.

A few counts support this clone. This sequence joins TRBV19 and TRBJ1-2, with unresolved D. Germline values: CDR1 LNHDA, CDR2 SQIVND (reference sequence). Trimming left V 7 bases short and J 4 bases short, with 16 bases between. The CDR3 runs to 14 residues. CDR3 residues: CASNPGDRGYGYTF. The CDR3 DNA is TGTGCCAGTAACCCCGGCGATCGGGGCTATGGCTACACCTTC.

The chain recombines TRBV7-2 with TRBJ1-6; D unclear. Trimming took 3 bases from V and 0 from J, leaving 12 bases between them. There are 17 residues in the CDR3. The germline gives CDR1 SGHTA, CDR2 FQGNSA. The CDR3 region is CASSFRRTVSYNSPLHF. As DNA, the CDR3 is TGTGCCAGCAGCTTCCGACGTACAGTCTCCTATAATTCACCCCTCCACTTT.

The chain employs TRBV4-2 and TRBJ2-6, with a possible D match to TRBD2 (5 bases). Looked up from germline, CDR1 is LGHNA and CDR2 is YNFKEQ. The V end was cut by 4 bases, the J end by 0 bases, with 13 bases between. The CDR3 is 17 amino acids. The chain's CDR3 is CASSRQVEGSGANVLTF. The CDR3 nucleotides are TGTGCCAGCAGCCGACAAGTAGAGGGCTCTGGGGCCAACGTCCTGACTTTC.